Listed below are T cell receptor beta chains from one sample, sequenced in a study of CD8 T cells in ankylosing spondylitis. TCRdb reprocessed the 5' RACE reads via MiXCR and lists one record per CDR3 protein. The sample includes 250,000 or so distinct CDR3 sequences, roughly a tenth seen only once; the top ten take around 3%. The specimen sequenced was blood, either unsorted or a sorted T cell fraction (not recorded which). The source is a male donor with ankylosing spondylitis or in good health (not recorded which). Each CDR3 is given with its conserved first and last residue. A D gene is named only where the DNA matches it firmly. Clone size is shown for a subset of rows, as once, few, many or a class of expanded clone.

d_call: -; j_call: TRBJ2-7; v_call: TRBV10-2; cdr3_length: 13; clone_size: -; cdr3_nt: TGCGCCAGCAGTGGGACTATTTCCTACGAGCAGTACTTC; cdr3_aa: CASSGTISYEQYF
d_call: -; j_call: TRBJ2-3; v_call: TRBV20-1; cdr3_length: 13; clone_size: many; cdr3_nt: TGCAGTGCTAGGGTTAGCGCGGAAGTTACGCAGTATTTT; cdr3_aa: CSARVSAEVTQYF
d_call: -; j_call: TRBJ2-2; v_call: TRBV7-9; cdr3_length: 12; clone_size: few; cdr3_nt: TGTGCCAGCAGCCGGGAGTCCGGGGAGCTGTTTTTT; cdr3_aa: CASSRESGELFF
d_call: TRBD2; j_call: TRBJ2-7; v_call: TRBV7-8; cdr3_length: 16; clone_size: many; cdr3_nt: TGTGCCAGCAGCCGATCAGCGGGAGGGCCAACCTACGAGCAGTACTTC; cdr3_aa: CASSRSAGGPTYEQYF
d_call: -; j_call: TRBJ2-7; v_call: TRBV5-1; cdr3_length: 10; clone_size: many; cdr3_nt: TGCGCCAGCAGCTTGGGAGGGCAGTACTTC; cdr3_aa: CASSLGGQYF
d_call: -; j_call: TRBJ1-4; v_call: TRBV4-2; cdr3_length: 16; clone_size: few; cdr3_nt: TGTGCCAGCAGCCAAGATCGGGGGTCGGCTAATGAAAAACTGTTTTTT; cdr3_aa: CASSQDRGSANEKLFF
d_call: TRBD2; j_call: TRBJ2-2; v_call: TRBV5-1; cdr3_length: 16; clone_size: many; cdr3_nt: TGCGCCAGCAGCACCCCTAGCGGGGTGAACACCGGGGAGCTGTTTTTT; cdr3_aa: CASSTPSGVNTGELFF
d_call: TRBD2; j_call: TRBJ2-1; v_call: TRBV12-3/TRBV12-4; cdr3_length: 17; clone_size: many; cdr3_nt: TGTGCCAGCAGCCCTGGACTAGCGGGAAACTCCTACAATGAGCAGTTCTTC; cdr3_aa: CASSPGLAGNSYNEQFF
d_call: -; j_call: TRBJ2-2; v_call: TRBV7-9; cdr3_length: 15; clone_size: many; cdr3_nt: TGTGCCAGCAGCTCACGAATAAGAAGGACCGGGGAGCTGTTTTTT; cdr3_aa: CASSSRIRRTGELFF
d_call: -; j_call: TRBJ2-1; v_call: TRBV5-1; cdr3_length: 13; clone_size: -; cdr3_nt: TGCGCCAGCAGCTTCTTATATTACAATGAGCAGTTCTTC; cdr3_aa: CASSFLYYNEQFF
d_call: TRBD1; j_call: TRBJ2-7; v_call: TRBV5-1; cdr3_length: 12; clone_size: -; cdr3_nt: TGCGCCAGCAGCCAAGGACAGGGCGAGCAGTACTTC; cdr3_aa: CASSQGQGEQYF
d_call: -; j_call: TRBJ1-2; v_call: TRBV7-2; cdr3_length: 14; clone_size: -; cdr3_nt: TGTGCCAGCAGCTACGAGGGTGCGGCTTATGGCTACACCTTC; cdr3_aa: CASSYEGAAYGYTF
d_call: TRBD1; j_call: TRBJ2-1; v_call: TRBV20-1; cdr3_length: 15; clone_size: -; cdr3_nt: TGCAGTGCTAGATACAGGGGGCGGTCCTACAATGAGCAGTTCTTC; cdr3_aa: CSARYRGRSYNEQFF
d_call: -; j_call: TRBJ1-4; v_call: TRBV25-1; cdr3_length: 13; clone_size: -; cdr3_nt: TGTGCCAGTAACAGGGTAGTTAATGAAAAACTGTTTTTT; cdr3_aa: CASNRVVNEKLFF
d_call: TRBD2; j_call: TRBJ2-1; v_call: TRBV20-1; cdr3_length: 15; clone_size: -; cdr3_nt: TGCAGTGCTAGAGATCGGGGGGGTGGGAACAATGAGCAGTTCTTC; cdr3_aa: CSARDRGGGNNEQFF
d_call: -; j_call: TRBJ1-2; v_call: TRBV7-9; cdr3_length: 14; clone_size: few; cdr3_nt: TGTGCCAGCAGCTCTCCCCGGACCCAAAGGGGCTACACCTTC; cdr3_aa: CASSSPRTQRGYTF
d_call: -; j_call: TRBJ2-6; v_call: TRBV10-3; cdr3_length: 12; clone_size: -; cdr3_nt: TGTGCCTCGGGGAGTGGGGCCAACGTCCTGACTTTC; cdr3_aa: CASGSGANVLTF
d_call: -; j_call: TRBJ2-3; v_call: TRBV10-1; cdr3_length: 14; clone_size: -; cdr3_nt: TGCGCCAGCAGTGAGTCGACCCTAGGGGATACGCAGTATTTT; cdr3_aa: CASSESTLGDTQYF
d_call: TRBD2; j_call: TRBJ2-3; v_call: TRBV9; cdr3_length: 16; clone_size: many; cdr3_nt: TGTGCCAGCAGCGCCACGATGACTAGCTTTTCAGATACGCAGTATTTT; cdr3_aa: CASSATMTSFSDTQYF
d_call: TRBD1; j_call: TRBJ2-3; v_call: TRBV6-2/TRBV6-3; cdr3_length: 16; clone_size: few; cdr3_nt: TGTGCCAGCAGCCGCCCGGAAGGGGGCATTGGAGATACGCAGTATTTT; cdr3_aa: CASSRPEGGIGDTQYF
d_call: TRBD1; j_call: TRBJ1-4; v_call: TRBV5-1; cdr3_length: 16; clone_size: -; cdr3_nt: TGCGCCAGCAGCCCCCGAATGGGACAGGGGCAAGAAAAACTGTTTTTT; cdr3_aa: CASSPRMGQGQEKLFF
d_call: -; j_call: TRBJ2-7; v_call: TRBV29-1; cdr3_length: 15; clone_size: many; cdr3_nt: TGCAGCGTTGCCGGGGGAGGGGGGCCTCTCCGCGAGCAGTACTTC; cdr3_aa: CSVAGGGGPLREQYF
d_call: TRBD1; j_call: TRBJ1-5; v_call: TRBV16; cdr3_length: 14; clone_size: -; cdr3_nt: TGTGCCAGCAGCCAGGGAGGGGGCCATCAGCCCCAGCATTTT; cdr3_aa: CASSQGGGHQPQHF
d_call: -; j_call: TRBJ1-5; v_call: TRBV7-2; cdr3_length: 14; clone_size: few; cdr3_nt: TGTGCCAGCAGCTCCCTAATCTCACCTTATCGCCCGCATTTT; cdr3_aa: CASSSLISPYRPHF
d_call: TRBD2; j_call: TRBJ2-3; v_call: TRBV7-9; cdr3_length: 13; clone_size: -; cdr3_nt: TGTGCCAGCAGCTTTACTAGCGCCCCCACGCAGTATTTT; cdr3_aa: CASSFTSAPTQYF
d_call: -; j_call: TRBJ1-3; v_call: TRBV25-1; cdr3_length: 14; clone_size: -; cdr3_nt: TGTGCCAGCAGGGAGGGGGGCACTGGAAACACCATATATTTT; cdr3_aa: CASREGGTGNTIYF
d_call: TRBD1; j_call: TRBJ2-7; v_call: TRBV2; cdr3_length: 13; clone_size: many; cdr3_nt: TGTGCCAGTGAAACCCGGACAGGTTTCGAGCAGTACTTC; cdr3_aa: CASETRTGFEQYF
d_call: -; j_call: TRBJ1-1; v_call: TRBV10-1; cdr3_length: 16; clone_size: -; cdr3_nt: TGCGCCAGCAGTGAGTCCCTAACAGGGCAGAACACTGAAGCTTTCTTT; cdr3_aa: CASSESLTGQNTEAFF
d_call: -; j_call: TRBJ1-3; v_call: TRBV5-1; cdr3_length: 16; clone_size: many; cdr3_nt: TGCGCCAGCAAGGCCGACGTATCCACCTCTGGAAACACCATATATTTT; cdr3_aa: CASKADVSTSGNTIYF
d_call: TRBD1; j_call: TRBJ1-2; v_call: TRBV7-2; cdr3_length: 16; clone_size: few; cdr3_nt: TGTGCCAGCAGTCCCCCCGGGACAGGAAGCTTGGGCGGCTACACCTTC; cdr3_aa: CASSPPGTGSLGGYTF
d_call: -; j_call: TRBJ2-3; v_call: TRBV4-2; cdr3_length: 17; clone_size: many; cdr3_nt: TGTGCCAGCAGCCAGGATCTCGGCAGGACTAGCACAGATACGCAGTATTTT; cdr3_aa: CASSQDLGRTSTDTQYF
d_call: -; j_call: TRBJ2-2; v_call: TRBV10-1; cdr3_length: 13; clone_size: many; cdr3_nt: TGCGCCAGCAGTCGACAGAACACCGGGGAGCTGTTTTTT; cdr3_aa: CASSRQNTGELFF
d_call: TRBD1; j_call: TRBJ2-6; v_call: TRBV12-3/TRBV12-4; cdr3_length: 18; clone_size: many; cdr3_nt: TGTGCCAGCAGTTCGGACAGGGGTGAATGGTCTGGGGCCAACGTCCTGACTTTC; cdr3_aa: CASSSDRGEWSGANVLTF
d_call: TRBD2; j_call: TRBJ2-7; v_call: TRBV6-5; cdr3_length: 13; clone_size: -; cdr3_nt: TGTGCCAGCGGACTAGCGGGGCCCTACGAGCAGTACTTC; cdr3_aa: CASGLAGPYEQYF
d_call: -; j_call: TRBJ2-1; v_call: TRBV12-3/TRBV12-4; cdr3_length: 15; clone_size: -; cdr3_nt: TGTGCCAGCAGGGGCGGGACGGGTTCTTACAATGAGCAGTTCTTC; cdr3_aa: CASRGGTGSYNEQFF
d_call: TRBD1; j_call: TRBJ2-1; v_call: TRBV20-1; cdr3_length: 13; clone_size: few; cdr3_nt: TGCAGTGCAAGGACAGGGTACTACAATGAGCAGTTCTTC; cdr3_aa: CSARTGYYNEQFF
d_call: TRBD1; j_call: TRBJ1-2; v_call: TRBV4-1; cdr3_length: 18; clone_size: many; cdr3_nt: TGCGCCAGCAGCCAAGGCCAAGCCCGGACAGGGAGTAACTATGGCTACACCTTC; cdr3_aa: CASSQGQARTGSNYGYTF
d_call: TRBD1; j_call: TRBJ2-4; v_call: TRBV27; cdr3_length: 18; clone_size: many; cdr3_nt: TGTGCCAGCAGTCGGACAGGGGGTGCCTTACTAGCCAAAAACATTCAGTACTTC; cdr3_aa: CASSRTGGALLAKNIQYF
d_call: -; j_call: TRBJ2-2; v_call: TRBV27; cdr3_length: 11; clone_size: many; cdr3_nt: TGTGCCAGCGGTGACACCGGGGAGCTGTTTTTT; cdr3_aa: CASGDTGELFF
d_call: TRBD2; j_call: TRBJ2-3; v_call: TRBV10-3; cdr3_length: 15; clone_size: many; cdr3_nt: TGTGCCATCACCATGGGCCTAGCGGGGACAGATACGCAGTATTTT; cdr3_aa: CAITMGLAGTDTQYF
d_call: -; j_call: TRBJ1-1; v_call: TRBV27; cdr3_length: 12; clone_size: many; cdr3_nt: TGTGCCAGCAAAAGGGGGGGGAGTGAAGCTTTCTTT; cdr3_aa: CASKRGGSEAFF
d_call: TRBD2; j_call: TRBJ2-1; v_call: TRBV20-1; cdr3_length: 15; clone_size: many; cdr3_nt: TGCAGTGCTAGTCCTAGCGGGAGCCCCTACAATGAGCAGTTCTTC; cdr3_aa: CSASPSGSPYNEQFF
d_call: -; j_call: TRBJ2-7; v_call: TRBV27; cdr3_length: 15; clone_size: many; cdr3_nt: TGTGCCAGCAAACTCACCGGGACTGGGGGCCACGAGCAGTACTTC; cdr3_aa: CASKLTGTGGHEQYF
d_call: -; j_call: TRBJ1-3; v_call: TRBV5-1; cdr3_length: 13; clone_size: many; cdr3_nt: TGCGCCAGCAGCCAGAGCTCCGGAAACACCATATATTTT; cdr3_aa: CASSQSSGNTIYF
d_call: TRBD2; j_call: TRBJ2-1; v_call: TRBV2; cdr3_length: 16; clone_size: many; cdr3_nt: TGTGCCAGCCGCCAGACTAGCCGGATATCCTACAATGAGCAGTTCTTC; cdr3_aa: CASRQTSRISYNEQFF
d_call: TRBD2; j_call: TRBJ2-5; v_call: TRBV5-1; cdr3_length: 15; clone_size: many; cdr3_nt: TGCGCCAGCAGCTTAGGCGGGAGCGGCCAAGAGACCCAGTACTTC; cdr3_aa: CASSLGGSGQETQYF
d_call: -; j_call: TRBJ2-2; v_call: TRBV5-1; cdr3_length: 13; clone_size: many; cdr3_nt: TGCGCCTCCAGACCCAGCAACACCGGGGAGCTGTTTTTT; cdr3_aa: CASRPSNTGELFF
d_call: -; j_call: TRBJ1-1; v_call: TRBV2; cdr3_length: 14; clone_size: many; cdr3_nt: TGTGCCAGCAGCCCGTTGGGACTTGGGACTGAAGCTTTCTTT; cdr3_aa: CASSPLGLGTEAFF
d_call: TRBD2; j_call: TRBJ2-1; v_call: TRBV11-2; cdr3_length: 20; clone_size: -; cdr3_nt: TGTGCCAGCAGCTTAGGGGGACTAGCGGGCATGGGGAGCTCCTACAATGAGCAGTTCTTC; cdr3_aa: CASSLGGLAGMGSSYNEQFF